This TCR beta chain is drawn from a study of CXCR3-negative and CXCR3-positive naive CD8 T cells. Findings of the study overall: Memory CD8+ cells showed much lower diversity, while both naive subsets were comparably high.

The TRB cDNA libraries were prepared by 5' RACE with UMI labels. TCRdb reanalyzed the 5' RACE reads, giving one entry per CDR3 protein sequence and no DNA. The listing contains some 66,000 distinct CDR3 sequences. The CDR3 covers 14 residues. Germline V gives CDR1 ENHRY, CDR2 SYGVKD. In regard to this clonotype: No antigen is known for it.

This TCR was recovered from a human donor in good health. Some clones in this sample may be carry-over from other donors' samples. Sequences were obtained from naive CXCR3- CD8+ T cells from blood. Subset meaning: CD45RO-CCR7+CD27+CD95- naive CD8+ T cells lacking CXCR3 (TNR3-). V and J are TRBV10-3 and TRBJ1-5. The CDR3 protein is CAISQSGSNQPQHF.